The clone carrying this T cell receptor (beta chain) showed up just a few times. Its target is not known. Naive CD4+ T cells were purified with Tregs depleted by CD25. Study results and limitations: Tumor Treg TCRs overlapped most with tumor naive CD4+ cells. The TCR gene usage of tumor memory CD4+ T cells clustered together with blood and lymph node memory CD4+ cells and with lymph node naive CD4+ cells.

Full-length variable regions came from constant-region reverse primers plus semi-nested Nested Universal Primer A PCR. TCRdb recomputed calls from the 5' RACE reads with MiXCR, one row per CDR3 protein. Among approximately 31,000 distinct CDR3 sequences, about 26% were seen once, and the ten largest hold 3.5% to 4.5%. Germline lookup yields CDR1 SGHTA and CDR2 FQGTGA. The CDR3 is 15 residues long. Trimming removed 2 bases from V and 4 bases from J; junction bases left unmatched: 6. The source material was naive CD4+ T cells sorted from a lymph node. The subset: naive CD4+ T cells, CD4+CD45RA+CD25-. This TCR was sampled from a female donor with breast cancer. The chain is built from TRBV7-3 and TRBJ2-7; 9 positions match TRBD1. The CDR3 spells CASSLGTGRGYEQYF. CDR3 DNA sequence: TGTGCCAGCAGCTTAGGGACAGGGCGGGGATACGAGCAGTACTTC.